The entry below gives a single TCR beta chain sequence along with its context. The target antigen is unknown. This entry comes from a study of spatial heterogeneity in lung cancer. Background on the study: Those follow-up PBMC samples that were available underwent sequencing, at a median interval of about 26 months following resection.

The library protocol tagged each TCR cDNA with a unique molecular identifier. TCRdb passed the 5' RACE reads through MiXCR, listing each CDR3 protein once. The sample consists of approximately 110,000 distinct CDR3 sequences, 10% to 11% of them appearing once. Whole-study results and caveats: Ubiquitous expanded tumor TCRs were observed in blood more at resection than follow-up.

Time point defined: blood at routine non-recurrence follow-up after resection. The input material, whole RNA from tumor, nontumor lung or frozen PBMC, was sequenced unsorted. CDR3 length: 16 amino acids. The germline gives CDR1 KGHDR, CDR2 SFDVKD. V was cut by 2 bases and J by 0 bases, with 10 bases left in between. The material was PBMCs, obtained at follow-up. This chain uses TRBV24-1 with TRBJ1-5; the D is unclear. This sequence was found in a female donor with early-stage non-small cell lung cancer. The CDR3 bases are TGTGCCACCAGTGATTCTGGACGGAGTAGCAATCAGCCCCAGCATTTT. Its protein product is CATSDSGRSSNQPQHF.